This T cell receptor (beta chain) was captured by sequencing in a study of CD8+ T cells in alopecia areata. Study summary: Among treated patients, oral tofacitinib was administered at 5 to 10 mg twice daily. Patients remained on tofacitinib for 6 to 18 months and then went 6 months without it.

Study results and caveats: Higher clonality and more expanded CD8+ clones appeared in lesional than normal scalp.

In germline, CDR1 is SGHRS, CDR2 YFSETQ. The CDR3 extends over 13 amino acids. The ends were cut back, 4 bases at V and 3 bases at J, with 10 bases in the middle. Individuals with alopecia areata gave both lesional scalp punch biopsies and peripheral blood for collection. As the sequencing template, cDNA was produced by extracting RNA and reverse transcribing it. Sequencing used immunoSEQ multiplex PCR; TCRdb keeps in-frame clones, though not all of them. The sample lists about 150,000 clones, over 45% seen once, with approximately 6.8% in the top ten. A few counts support this clone. Its antigen is not known.

Sequences were obtained from CD4+ T cells sorted from blood. This TCR was recovered from a human donor with alopecia areata. The chain is built from TRBV5-1 and TRBJ2-5, with D unclear. The CDR3 nucleotides read TGCGCCAGCAGCGGTAACAAAAAAGAGACCCAGTACTTC. It specifies CASSGNKKETQYF.